This is a list of T cell receptor beta chains from one sample in a study of T cells in Graves' hyperthyroidism and ophthalmopathy. One entry per CDR3 protein results from TCRdb running MiXCR on the multiplex PCR reads. This table has around 55,000 distinct CDR3 sequences, 48% appearing once. Sequenced sample: blood. These receptors all stem from a woman aged 45-59 years with Graves' ophthalmopathy. Each CDR3 is given with its conserved first and last residue.

V: TRBV10-3
J: TRBJ2-5
CDR3: CAISESGWGETQYF

V: TRBV20-1
J: TRBJ2-5
CDR3: CSARPSGGGETQYF

V: TRBV20-1
J: TRBJ2-7
CDR3: CSTIPGTGFYVQYF

V: TRBV10-2
J: TRBJ1-4
CDR3: CASMGGGEKLFF

V: TRBV20-1
J: TRBJ2-1
CDR3: CSARARGSNDEQFF

V: TRBV7-6
J: TRBJ2-3
CDR3: CASSPTGGSRGDRTDTQYF

V: TRBV9
J: TRBJ2-3
CDR3: CASSASSGRATDTQYF

V: TRBV27
J: TRBJ2-7
CDR3: CASSLRTSGRLEQYF

V: TRBV19
J: TRBJ2-1
CDR3: CASTSGAYNEQFF

V: TRBV15
J: TRBJ2-3
CDR3: CATSRDRLSTDTQYF

V: TRBV5-1
J: TRBJ2-5
CDR3: CASTPRGGGEAQYF

V: TRBV2
J: TRBJ2-5
CDR3: CASYGQGNVGETQYF

V: TRBV11-2
J: TRBJ2-1
CDR3: CASSLDMRGGNEQFF

V: TRBV5-6
J: TRBJ2-3
CDR3: CASSLGGRVLVGDTQYF

V: TRBV6-5
J: TRBJ2-1
CDR3: CASSYSLSPGGPNEQFF

V: TRBV5-1
J: TRBJ1-2
CDR3: CASSLERQDGYTF